The 29 T cell receptor beta chains reported below all come from one sample, sequenced in a study of blood T cell repertoires in COVID-19. Some clones are missing from TCRdb's copy, which holds only in-frame ones; the method was immunoSEQ multiplex PCR. The table shows around 300,000 clones, with roughly 88% occurring only once. Source material: peripheral blood. These receptors were taken from a woman aged 30 to 39 with COVID-19, enrolled during active disease.

The chain carries TRBV7-9 and TRBJ2-2; D may be TRBD1 (5 bases). The CDR3 loop spans 15 amino acids. Germline-derived CDR1 and CDR2 are SEHNR and FQNEAQ (reference sequence). Trimming left V 9 bases short and J 1 base short, with 15 bases between. The CDR3, as DNA: TGTGCCAGTCGACCGGGCCAGGGGAACACCGGGGAGCTGTTTTTT. This gives the protein CASRPGQGNTGELFF.

The rearrangement joins TRBV19 to TRBJ2-1; 10 nucleotides line up with TRBD2. The V gene's germline CDR1 is LNHDA and CDR2 SQIVND (reference sequence). CDR3 length: 18 residues. With 5 bases clipped from V and 10 bases from J, the junction kept 20 bases outside the gene matches. Here the CDR3 DNA reads TGTGCCAGTAGTGCCCCCTCCCCCCTAGCGGGGGAACGGAGAGAGCAGTTCTTC. It encodes CASSAPSPLAGERREQFF. Full variable domain (remainder filled in from reference TRBV19 and TRBJ2-1): DGGITQSPKYLFRKEGQNVTLSCEQNLNHDAMYWYRQDPGQGLRLIYYSQIVNDFQKGDIAEGYSVSREKKESFPLTVTSAQKNPTAFYLCASSAPSPLAGERREQFFGPGTRLTVL.

The V call is TRBV11-3, the J call TRBJ2-2; unclear D gene. This CDR3 has 13 amino acids. Trimming removed 0 bases at V and 8 bases at J, with 7 bases between. Germline CDR1 SGHNT, CDR2 YENEEA. The CDR3 DNA reads as TGTGCCAGCAGCTTAGATCCTCTGGGGGAGCTGTTTTTT. It codes for CASSLDPLGELFF.

This clone appeared a single time. J is TRBJ1-6 and V is TRBV6-1, with 12 bases matching TRBD1. V dropped 4 bases and J dropped 9; count of bases not matched to a gene: 10. Germline assignment: CDR1 MNHNS and CDR2 SASEGT. The CDR3 consists of 17 residues. CDR3 amino acids: CASSGDRGRLFGSPLHF. The CDR3 coding sequence is TGTGCCAGCAGTGGGGACAGGGGGCGCCTATTCGGTTCACCCCTCCACTTT.

This chain uses TRBV28 with TRBJ1-5; D is unclear. Deletions cut 6 bases from V and 0 bases from J, with 15 bases between. The V gene's germline CDR1 is MDHEN and CDR2 SYDVKM. The CDR3 is made up of 16 amino acids. The CDR3 DNA is TGTGCCAGCAGATTGGCAGGCGAATATAGCAATCAGCCCCAGCATTTT. Translated, it gives CASRLAGEYSNQPQHF.

The rearrangement uses TRBV19 and TRBJ2-2, with 8 bases matching TRBD1. Germline V gene data show CDR1 as LNHDA and CDR2 as SQIVND (reference sequence). The CDR3 loop spans 16 amino acids. The V gene end was trimmed by 2 bases and the J gene end by 5 bases; junction bases not matched to a gene: 7. Here the CDR3 DNA reads TGTGCCAGTAGTATATTAGCAGGGGGCTGGACCGGGGAGCTGTTTTTT. Translating it yields CASSILAGGWTGELFF.

This clone was seen a handful of times. V usage is TRBV18 and J usage is TRBJ1-6; no firm D call. V lost 2 bases and J 10 bases, leaving 12 bases between the germline ends. This CDR3 has 14 residues. The germline V gene encodes CDR1 KGHSH and CDR2 LQKENI. The CDR3 region is CASSPGLSVSPLHF. The CDR3 DNA reads TGTGCCAGCTCACCAGGCCTTTCTGTCTCACCCCTCCACTTT.

The genes are TRBV6-5 and TRBJ1-3; D gene ambiguous. Germline lookup yields CDR1 MNHEY and CDR2 SVGAGI. The CDR3 is 15 residues long. The V end was cut by 0 bases, the J end by 2 bases, with 8 bases between. The CDR3 region is CASSYSGGPGNTIYF. DNA of the CDR3: TGTGCCAGCAGTTACTCTGGAGGGCCTGGAAACACCATATATTTT.

This clone showed up just once. The chain uses TRBV27 and TRBJ2-1; maybe TRBD1 (5 bases). Looked up from germline, CDR1 is MNHEY and CDR2 is SMNVEV (reference sequence). The CDR3 runs 13 residues. V was trimmed by 4 bases and J by 9 bases, leaving 13 bases between them. This chain's CDR3 is CASSSSGSVEQFF. The CDR3 bases are TGTGCCAGCAGTTCCTCAGGGTCGGTTGAGCAGTTCTTC.

This clone was counted once. V is TRBV4-2 and J is TRBJ2-4, with 9 bases that match TRBD1. V shed 2 bases, J shed 9 bases, and the junction held 5 bases outside the gene matches. The CDR3 runs to 14 residues. Germline CDR1 is LGHNA and CDR2 is YNFKEQ. The CDR3 nucleotides are TGTGCCAGCAGCCAACGACAGGGGGAGGTCATTCAGTACTTC. This codes for CASSQRQGEVIQYF.

The chain joins TRBV5-1 to TRBJ1-4; the match to TRBD1 covers 8 bases. This CDR3 contains 16 residues. V gave up 3 bases and J gave up 0 bases; unmatched junction bases: 4. Per the germline V gene, CDR1 is SGHRS and CDR2 is YFSETQ. The CDR3 loop reads CASSYGQGATNEKLFF. The CDR3 region has the DNA TGCGCCAGCAGCTACGGACAGGGTGCAACTAATGAAAAACTGTTTTTT.

The J gene is TRBJ1-2, the V gene TRBV7-8; 9 positions match TRBD1. The CDR3 is made up of 16 amino acids. Germline lookup yields CDR1 SGHVS and CDR2 FQNEAQ. Trimming at V came to 0 bases and at J to 11 bases, leaving 13 bases not matched to a gene. The CDR3 region is CASSLARQGGVWEYTF. Written as DNA, the CDR3 is TGTGCCAGCAGCTTAGCCAGACAGGGGGGGGTATGGGAGTACACCTTC.

Turning to this clone: In the same sample, other DNA sequences code for this CDR3. The chain uses TRBV7-9 and TRBJ1-1; D not certain. The CDR3 totals 13 residues. V lost 2 bases and J lost 4, with 8 bases in between. Germline V CDR1 and CDR2: SEHNR, FQNEAQ (reference sequence). CDR3 residues: CASSLSGSTEAFF. Written as DNA, the CDR3 is TGTGCCAGCAGCTTATCGGGAAGCACTGAAGCTTTCTTT. The complete variable domain, with remaining parts taken from reference TRBV7-9 and TRBJ1-1, reads DTGVSQNPRHKITKRGQNVTFRCDPISEHNRLYWYRQTLGQGPEFLTYFQNEAQLEKSRLLSDRFSAERPKGSFSTLEIQRTEQGDSAMYLCASSLSGSTEAFFGQGTRLTVV.

The chain combines TRBV5-4 with TRBJ2-2; 8 bases map to TRBD2. There are 18 residues in the CDR3. Trimming cost V 0 bases and J 5 bases; bases outside gene matches: 12. The germline V gene has CDR1 SGHNT and CDR2 YYREEE (reference sequence). The CDR3 region has the DNA TGTGCCAGCAGCTTGGTATCTGGACGGACTAGCTCTACCGGGGAGCTGTTTTTT. This encodes CASSLVSGRTSSTGELFF.

This clone was seen a few times. This chain joins TRBV10-1 and TRBJ1-5; D is unclear. CDR1 is WNHNN, CDR2 SYGVQD, per germline (reference sequence). The CDR3 loop spans 14 amino acids. The V end lost 10 bases, the J end lost 2 bases, and 15 bases lay between the germline ends. The CDR3 nucleotides are TGCGCCACTAAGCCTCTCGGGGGCAATCAGCCCCAGCATTTT. Translating it yields CATKPLGGNQPQHF.

The V gene is TRBV11-2, the J gene TRBJ1-4; D might be TRBD1 (6 bases). Germline CDR1 reads SGHAT; CDR2 reads FQNNGV. The CDR3 spans 15 residues. Trimming took off 1 base at V and 7 bases at J, with 13 bases between the two ends. The CDR3, as DNA: TGTGCCAGCAGCTTAGGAGTTACAGGGATTGAAAAACTGTTTTTT. Its protein is CASSLGVTGIEKLFF.

This chain joins TRBV7-9 and TRBJ1-4; 7 bases align to TRBD1. CDR1 and CDR2 (germline): SEHNR, FQNEAQ (reference sequence). V shed 2 bases and J 1 base; nucleotides not matched to a gene: 1. CDR3 length: 15 residues. In nucleotides, the CDR3 is TGTGCCAGCAGCTTAAGACAGGGAACTAATGAAAAACTGTTTTTT. This translates into CASSLRQGTNEKLFF.

This clone showed up just a few times. V and J are TRBV18 and TRBJ2-3; 9 bases fit TRBD1. V shed 3 bases, J shed 0 bases, and the junction held 1 base outside the gene matches. This CDR3 is built from 15 residues. Germline V gene sequence: CDR1 KGHSH, CDR2 LQKENI. This chain's CDR3 is CASSPGTGSTDTQYF. As DNA, the CDR3 is TGTGCCAGCTCACCCGGGACAGGGAGCACAGATACGCAGTATTTT.

The chain recombines TRBV25-1 with TRBJ1-6; D call uncertain. The V gene's germline CDR1 is MGHDK and CDR2 SYGVNS. This CDR3 is 13 amino acids long. V gave up 8 bases and J gave up 10 bases, with 15 bases separating them. The CDR3 spells CASEMNEGSPLHF. The CDR3 DNA reads TGTGCCAGCGAGATGAATGAGGGATCACCCCTCCACTTT. Full variable domain (outside the CDR3, taken from reference TRBV25-1 and TRBJ1-6): EADIYQTPRYLVIGTGKKITLECSQTMGHDKMYWYQQDPGMELHLIHYSYGVNSTEKGDLSSESTVSRIRTEHFPLTLESARPSHTSQYLCASEMNEGSPLHFGNGTRLTVT.

This clone was found once. The gene calls are TRBV7-2 and TRBJ2-5; 14 nucleotides align to TRBD2. The V and J ends lost 1 base and 1 base, in that order; junction bases with no gene match: 5. Germline CDR1 and CDR2: SGHTA and FQGNSA. The CDR3 runs to 18 residues. CDR3 in amino acids: CASSLVGTSGGPQETQYF. For the CDR3, the DNA is TGTGCCAGCAGCTTAGTCGGGACTAGCGGGGGACCCCAAGAGACCCAGTACTTC.

The V gene is TRBV9, the J gene TRBJ1-1; D might be TRBD1 (5 bases). The CDR3 sequence is 15 residues long. Germline V gene sequence: CDR1 SGDLS, CDR2 YYNGEE. V gave up 3 bases and J gave up 0 bases, with 12 bases separating them. The DNA for the CDR3 is TGTGCCAGCAGCGCCACGACAGATTTGAACACTGAAGCTTTCTTT. It is translated as CASSATTDLNTEAFF.

The chain has TRBV30 and TRBJ2-7, with 9 bases aligning to TRBD1. J lost 2 bases, V lost 5 bases, and 4 bases had no gene match. This CDR3 contains 13 residues. Looked up from germline, CDR1 is GTSNPN and CDR2 is SVGIG (reference sequence). The CDR3 DNA reads TGTGCCTGGCTGGGACAGGGAACCTACGAGCAGTACTTC. This encodes CAWLGQGTYEQYF.

The CDR3 protein is CASRLKRIETEDYNSPLHF. The CDR3 coding sequence is TGTGCAAGTCGCTTAAAAAGAATAGAGACAGAAGATTATAATTCACCCCTCCACTTT. This chain connects TRBV12-2 to TRBJ1-6; the table's D call of TRBD1 was not tested on the DNA. TRBV12-2 is a pseudogene segment. There are 19 residues in the CDR3.

This clone was found once. The chain has TRBV6-5 and TRBJ1-2; a possible D gene is TRBD1 (6 bases). The V end lost 0 bases, the J end lost 8 bases, and 13 bases lay between the germline ends. The germline CDR1 and CDR2 sequences are MNHEY and SVGAGI. This CDR3 is 14 amino acids long. The CDR3 nucleotides read TGTGCCAGCAGTTACTCCCTACAGGGTTACGGCTACACCTTC. Protein: CASSYSLQGYGYTF.

The CDR3 protein is CASSYRDSGANVLTF. The CDR3 DNA sequence: TGTGCCAGCAGTTACCGGGACTCTGGGGCCAACGTCCTGACTTTC. The genes are TRBV2 and TRBJ2-6; possibly TRBD2 for D (5 bases). The CDR3 has 15 amino acids. Germline assignment: CDR1 SNHLY and CDR2 FYNNEI. V was clipped by 5 bases and J by 0 bases, with 8 bases between them.

The chain uses TRBV19 and TRBJ2-2, with D maybe TRBD1 (5 bases). The germline V and J ends were trimmed by 4 bases and 5 bases, with 17 bases remaining between them. Looked up from germline, CDR1 is LNHDA and CDR2 is SQIVND (reference sequence). CDR3 length: 16 residues. CDR3 coding DNA: TGTGCCAGTAGTACAGCAGGGAAGGGAAGAACCGGGGAGCTGTTTTTT. Translating gives CASSTAGKGRTGELFF.

The V and J genes are TRBV5-4 and TRBJ2-2, with D maybe TRBD1 (7 bases). V dropped 3 bases and J dropped 5 bases, with 23 bases sitting between them. CDR1 SGHNT and CDR2 YYREEE come from the germline V gene (reference sequence). This CDR3 is 18 amino acids long. The CDR3 coding sequence is TGTGCCAGCAGCTGGGGGCCAGCAGAGCAGGGGGGAACCGGGGAGCTGTTTTTT. Amino acids: CASSWGPAEQGGTGELFF.

The gene calls are TRBV5-6 and TRBJ2-5; 7 bases are a match to TRBD2. The CDR3 is 14 amino acids. V was clipped by 4 bases and J by 5 bases; unmatched bases: 8. The germline CDR1 and CDR2 sequences are SGHDT and YYEEEE. The CDR3 is CASSEAAGEETQYF. The CDR3 DNA is TGTGCCAGCAGCGAAGCCGCGGGGGAGGAGACCCAGTACTTC.

This chain joins TRBV5-1 and TRBJ1-3, with 10 bases that match TRBD1. This CDR3 is 16 amino acids long. Looked up from germline, CDR1 is SGHRS and CDR2 is YFSETQ. The junction had 9 bases not matched to a gene; V was cut back by 3 bases and J by 6 bases. CDR3 coding DNA: TGCGCCAGCAGCTGGGGTTCGACAGGGGGCGAAAACACCATATATTTT. As protein: CASSWGSTGGENTIYF.